The following is a T cell receptor (beta chain) sequence with its context. As handled by the study authors: Nucleated cell number was recorded as an estimate derived from reference gene primer amplification. Sequencing used immunoSEQ multiplex PCR; TCRdb keeps in-frame clones, though not all of them. The D gene and trimming were derived from the DNA, and the V and J assignments and clone size from that table. The data contain around 700,000 clones, 80% to 90% of them singletons. The sample belongs to a study of blood T cell repertoires in COVID-19. Deletions cut 7 bases from V and 5 bases from J, with 17 bases between. Per the germline V gene, CDR1 is GTSNPN and CDR2 is SVGIG (reference sequence). CDR3 length: 13 residues.

The sequenced sample was peripheral blood. This chain links TRBV30 with TRBJ1-2; maybe TRBD1 (5 bases). The TCR sequence derives from a woman younger than 35 with acute or convalescent COVID-19. The CDR3 DNA reads TGTGCCTCCTCGACAGAGTTCGATTATGGCTACACCTTC. Amino acids: CASSTEFDYGYTF.